The 29 T cell receptor beta chains below were found in one sample sequenced in a study of T cells in localized non-small cell lung cancer. The table came from immunoSEQ multiplex PCR; TCRdb's copy has only in-frame clones and leaves some out. The sample has some 51,000 clones, roughly 85% seen once; the top ten hold over 4%. Specimen: peripheral blood, collected before any cancer treatment. The receptors here all came from a woman aged 40-70 years with stage I lung adenocarcinoma.

V and J are TRBV9 and TRBJ1-4; the D is unclear. The V gene's germline CDR1 is SGDLS and CDR2 YYNGEE. Trimming shortened V by 3 bases and J by 2 bases, and 5 bases separated the two germline ends. The CDR3 is 13 amino acids. In DNA form, the CDR3 reads TGTGCCAGCAGCGACAGTACTAATGAAAAACTGTTTTTT. It specifies CASSDSTNEKLFF.

This clone occurred a few times. The gene calls are TRBV29-1 and TRBJ1-1, with D unresolved. V shed 3 bases and J shed 3 bases, with 11 bases lying between them. The germline V gene encodes CDR1 SQVTM and CDR2 ANQGSEA. The CDR3 covers 13 residues. The CDR3 here is CSVDTGIHTEAFF. CDR3 nucleotides: TGCAGCGTTGATACCGGCATCCACACTGAAGCTTTCTTT.

As regards this clone: A junction end diverges from the germline sequence, so it may reflect a read error. The chain is built from TRBV2 and TRBJ2-5, with no clear D. The CDR3 totals 14 residues. CDR1 and CDR2 from the germline V gene are SNHLY and FYNNEI. Here the CDR3 DNA reads TGTGCCAGCAGTGACGGGCTTCCCCAAGGGACCCAGTACTTC. Amino acid sequence: CASSDGLPQGTQYF. Based on the CDR3 plus reference TRBV2 and TRBJ2-5, the full variable domain is EPEVTQTPSHQVTQMGQEVILRCVPISNHLYFYWYRQILGQKVEFLVSFYNNEISEKSEIFDDQFSVERPDGSNFTLKIRSTKLEDSAMYFCASSDGLPQGTQYFGPGTRLLVL.

The V and J genes are TRBV10-3 and TRBJ2-7; perhaps TRBD1 as D (5 bases). Germline assignment: CDR1 ENHRY and CDR2 SYGVKD. This CDR3 has 14 residues. V was clipped by 3 bases and J by 7 bases, with 16 bases between them. In DNA, the CDR3 is TGTGCCATCAGTGACTCACCTCAGGGCAGAGAGCAGTACTTC. Encoded protein: CAISDSPQGREQYF.

The chain couples TRBV6-1 to TRBJ2-7; D gene unclear. V was shortened by 5 bases and J by 3 bases, with 5 bases between the two germline ends. The CDR3 is made up of 11 amino acids. Looked up from germline, CDR1 is MNHNS and CDR2 is SASEGT. The CDR3 sequence: CASSLFYEQYF. The DNA of the CDR3 is TGTGCCAGCAGTCTTTTCTACGAGCAGTACTTC.

This rearrangement joins TRBV25-1 to TRBJ1-2; D ambiguous. Germline CDR1 reads MGHDK; CDR2 reads SYGVNS. The germline V and J ends were trimmed by 6 bases and 6 bases, with 17 bases remaining between them. The CDR3 sequence is 14 residues long. The CDR3 nucleotides are TGTGCCAGCAGCGGTGGTGTGGGATACCATGGCTACACCTTC. Residues: CASSGGVGYHGYTF.

This chain connects TRBV2 to TRBJ2-1, with 7 bases identical to TRBD1. This CDR3 has 16 amino acids. Losses at the gene ends were 4 bases for V and 2 bases for J; bases not matched to a gene: 8. CDR1 SNHLY and CDR2 FYNNEI come from the germline V gene. This CDR3 reads CASSGWQGDAYNEQFF. The CDR3, as DNA: TGTGCCAGCAGTGGGTGGCAGGGGGACGCCTACAATGAGCAGTTCTTC.

The chain carries TRBV11-3 and TRBJ1-2; possibly TRBD1 for D (5 bases). This CDR3 is 16 amino acids long. Germline V gene data show CDR1 as SGHNT and CDR2 as YENEEA. Trimming pared 4 bases from V and 7 bases from J, leaving 22 bases between. The chain's CDR3 is CASSSVRGDTMCGYTF. CDR3 DNA sequence: TGTGCCAGCAGCTCCGTCCGAGGGGATACTATGTGTGGCTACACCTTC. The whole variable domain, remainder taken from reference TRBV11-3 and TRBJ1-2, is EAGVVQSPRYKIIEKKQPVAFWCNPISGHNTLYWYLQNLGQGPELLIRYENEEAVDDSQLPKDRFSAERLKGVDSTLKIQPAELGDSAVYLCASSSVRGDTMCGYTFGSGTRLTVV.

The chain combines TRBV7-8 with TRBJ2-7; D is unclear. The CDR3 is 14 residues long. V dropped 5 bases and J dropped 3 bases, with 14 bases sitting between them. Germline lookup yields CDR1 SGHVS and CDR2 FQNEAQ. For the CDR3, the DNA is TGTGCCAGCAGCCCCCTTAGGTCGAGCTACGAGCAGTACTTC. This translates into CASSPLRSSYEQYF.

The genes are TRBV4-3 and TRBJ2-1, with 9 bases matching TRBD1. Trimming removed 4 bases from V and 6 bases from J; junction bases left unmatched: 10. The CDR3 totals 16 residues. Germline V CDR1 and CDR2: LGHNA, YSLEER. CDR3 in amino acids: CASSLQGTGTRNEQFF. CDR3 DNA sequence: TGCGCCAGCAGCCTACAAGGGACAGGGACCCGCAATGAGCAGTTCTTC.

J is TRBJ1-2 and V is TRBV6-1; no clear D. Trimming removed 6 bases from V and 8 bases from J, with 19 bases in between. There are 14 residues in the CDR3. Germline lookup yields CDR1 MNHNS and CDR2 SASEGT. DNA for the CDR3: TGTGCCAGCAGCATCGCAGAAAGGTCTTACGGCTACACCTTC. It encodes CASSIAERSYGYTF.

The chain combines TRBV7-2 with TRBJ1-3; D call uncertain. Trimming took 1 base from V and 0 from J, leaving 4 bases between them. Looked up from germline, CDR1 is SGHTA and CDR2 is FQGNSA. There are 14 residues in the CDR3. Here the CDR3 DNA reads TGTGCCAGCAGCTTAGGTGACTCTGGAAACACCATATATTTT. It yields the protein CASSLGDSGNTIYF.

To note about this clone: An end of the junction does not agree with germline; a read error may underlie this. The CDR3 DNA is TGTGCTAGCAGCTTGACACAGGGACGGAGTGAGCAGTTCTTC. The encoded protein is CASSLTQGRSEQFF. The J gene is TRBJ2-1, the V gene TRBV7-7, with D tentatively TRBD1 (6 bases). This CDR3 region has 14 residues. Germline loops: CDR1 SSHAT, CDR2 FNYEAQ (reference sequence). The complete variable domain, with remaining parts taken from reference TRBV7-7 and TRBJ2-1, reads GAGVSQSPRYKVTKRGQDVTLRCDPISSHATLYWYQQALGQGPEFLTYFNYEAQPDKSGLPSDRFSAERPEGSISTLTIQRTEQRDSAMYRCASSLTQGRSEQFFGPGTRLTVL.

This chain uses TRBV7-8 with TRBJ1-6, with 7 bases matching TRBD1. There are 15 residues in the CDR3. V shed 2 bases and J 7 bases; nucleotides not matched to a gene: 5. The germline CDR1 and CDR2 sequences are SGHVS and FQNEAQ. CDR3 sequence: CASSLSRGRNSPLHF. The CDR3 DNA is TGTGCCAGCAGCTTATCTAGGGGGCGGAATTCACCCCTCCACTTT.

This chain links TRBV7-6 with TRBJ1-4; 8 nucleotides align to TRBD1. This CDR3 is 15 amino acids long. Germline values: CDR1 SGHVS, CDR2 FNYEAQ. The trim removed 4 bases at V and 3 bases at J, leaving 4 bases unmatched. DNA for the CDR3: TGTGCCAGCAGCTCCGGACAGGGCCCTAATGAAAAACTGTTTTTT. Residues: CASSSGQGPNEKLFF.

On this clone itself: Other DNA sequences in this sample translate to the same CDR3. V and J are TRBV10-3 and TRBJ1-4, with 7 bases aligning to TRBD1. Germline V gene data show CDR1 as ENHRY and CDR2 as SYGVKD. Trimming removed 8 bases from V and 6 bases from J; junction bases left unmatched: 9. The CDR3 is 14 residues long. As DNA, the CDR3 is TGTGCCATCGGTACCGGGGGACAGTATGAAAAACTGTTTTTT. This gives the protein CAIGTGGQYEKLFF.

The V call is TRBV10-2, the J call TRBJ2-7; no definite D call. With 0 bases removed from V and 1 base from J, the gap between germline ends came to 4 bases. CDR3 size: 13 residues. The germline V gene has CDR1 WSHSY and CDR2 SAAADI. The CDR3 nucleotides are TGCGCCAGCAGTGAGTCAAGGTCCTACGAGCAGTACTTC. Translated, it gives CASSESRSYEQYF.

The genes are TRBV16 and TRBJ2-2; D perhaps matches TRBD1 (5 bases). The CDR3 contains 15 residues. In germline, CDR1 is KGHSY, CDR2 FQNENV. V was cut by 5 bases and J by 1 base, with 11 bases left in between. CDR3 residues: CASSFFTGNTGELFF. As DNA, the CDR3 is TGTGCCAGCAGCTTTTTTACAGGGAACACCGGGGAGCTGTTTTTT. Using reference TRBV16 and TRBJ2-2 for the parts outside the CDR3, the full variable domain is GEEVAQTPKHLVRGEGQKAKLYCAPIKGHSYVFWYQQVLKNEFKFLISFQNENVFDETGMPKERFSAKCLPNSPCSLEIQATKLEDSAVYFCASSFFTGNTGELFFGEGSRLTVL.

The chain couples TRBV7-2 to TRBJ2-3, with unresolved D. V was clipped by 5 bases and J by 0 bases, with 15 bases between them. Germline V gene sequence: CDR1 SGHTA, CDR2 FQGNSA. This CDR3 is 16 amino acids long. The CDR3 region is CASSLLSFSSTDTQYF. The CDR3 coding sequence is TGTGCCAGCAGCCTTCTATCGTTTTCTAGCACAGATACGCAGTATTTT.

This chain connects TRBV7-8 to TRBJ2-1, with 8 bases fitting TRBD2. This CDR3 region has 15 residues. The trim removed 1 base at V and 8 bases at J, leaving 7 bases unmatched. CDR1 is SGHVS and CDR2 is FQNEAQ in the germline V gene. DNA for the CDR3: TGTGCCAGCAGCTTAGGGACTAGCTCGGTCGATGAGCAGTTCTTC. This codes for CASSLGTSSVDEQFF.

V is TRBV4-3 and J is TRBJ1-2; D is uncertain. This CDR3 has 15 residues. V was pared by 1 base and J by 7 bases, with 16 bases between. Germline values: CDR1 LGHNA, CDR2 YSLEER. CDR3 sequence reads: CASSQVVGSSAGYTF. The CDR3, as DNA: TGCGCCAGCAGCCAAGTGGTTGGAAGCTCTGCTGGCTACACCTTC.

V usage is TRBV7-2 and J usage is TRBJ1-1; unclear D gene. Germline values: CDR1 SGHTA, CDR2 FQGNSA. The CDR3 loop spans 14 amino acids. Trimming took 3 bases from V and 1 from J, leaving 9 bases between them. DNA of the CDR3: TGTGCCAGCAGCTTGTATAGCCCGAACACTGAAGCTTTCTTT. It codes for CASSLYSPNTEAFF.

This sequence joins TRBV6-1 and TRBJ1-2, with TRBD1 matching over 12 bases. Germline CDR1 and CDR2: MNHNS and SASEGT. Germline trimming cut 2 bases from V and 12 bases from J; bases unmatched to any gene: 4. This CDR3 contains 13 residues. CDR3 loop: CASSELGQGANTF. For the CDR3, the DNA is TGTGCCAGCAGTGAATTGGGACAGGGGGCCAACACCTTC.

V and J are TRBV25-1 and TRBJ2-3; 10 nucleotides match TRBD2. This CDR3 comprises 17 residues. V dropped 6 bases and J dropped 0; count of bases not matched to a gene: 9. Per the germline V gene, CDR1 is MGHDK and CDR2 is SYGVNS. Written as DNA, the CDR3 is TGTGCCAGCAGCCCTGTACTAGCGGGGATTAGCACAGATACGCAGTATTTT. Its translation is CASSPVLAGISTDTQYF.

The chain couples TRBV4-3 to TRBJ2-6; D call uncertain. Germline V lookup: CDR1 LGHNA, CDR2 YSLEER. V dropped 0 bases and J dropped 1 base, with 7 bases sitting between them. The CDR3 length is 16 residues. CDR3 loop: CASSQDFGSGANVLTF. The CDR3 region has the DNA TGCGCCAGCAGCCAAGATTTCGGTTCTGGGGCCAACGTCCTGACTTTC.

The CDR3 loop is CASSLELAGGETQYF. The CDR3 nucleotides are TGCGCCAGCAGCTTGGAGCTAGCGGGGGGAGAGACCCAGTACTTC. The chain joins TRBV5-1 to TRBJ2-5; 11 bases agree with TRBD2. Per the germline V gene, CDR1 is SGHRS and CDR2 is YFSETQ. This CDR3 is built from 15 residues. With 0 bases clipped from V and 4 bases from J, the junction kept 2 bases outside the gene matches. Complete variable domain (other parts from reference TRBV5-1 and TRBJ2-5): KAGVTQTPRYLIKTRGQQVTLSCSPISGHRSVSWYQQTPGQGLQFLFEYFSETQRNKGNFPGRFSGRQFSNSRSEMNVSTLELGDSALYLCASSLELAGGETQYFGPGTRLLVL.

This chain connects TRBV11-3 to TRBJ2-5; perhaps TRBD1 as D (6 bases). Germline V gene data show CDR1 as SGHNT and CDR2 as YENEEA. The CDR3 is 15 amino acids. The V end lost 5 bases, the J end lost 3 bases, and 16 bases lay between the germline ends. CDR3: CASSPRRDTEETQYF. CDR3 bases: TGTGCCAGCAGCCCACGCCGGGACACAGAAGAGACCCAGTACTTC.

This clone was seen only once. DNA for the CDR3: TGTGCCAGCAGCTTAGGAGCCACTGGGGCCAACGTCCTGACTTTC. It is translated as CASSLGATGANVLTF. The rearrangement joins TRBV7-8 to TRBJ2-6; no clear D. Per germline, CDR1 SGHVS and CDR2 FQNEAQ. Trimming removed 1 base at V and 2 bases at J, with 6 bases between. The CDR3 sequence is 15 residues long.

The chain is built from TRBV29-1 and TRBJ2-7, with 7 bases lining up with TRBD2. Looked up from germline, CDR1 is SQVTM and CDR2 is ANQGSEA. V shed 5 bases and J 0 bases; nucleotides not matched to a gene: 7. This CDR3 is built from 14 residues. CDR3 residues: CSVQRGPSSYEQYF. For the CDR3, the DNA is TGCAGCGTTCAGCGGGGACCAAGCTCCTACGAGCAGTACTTC.